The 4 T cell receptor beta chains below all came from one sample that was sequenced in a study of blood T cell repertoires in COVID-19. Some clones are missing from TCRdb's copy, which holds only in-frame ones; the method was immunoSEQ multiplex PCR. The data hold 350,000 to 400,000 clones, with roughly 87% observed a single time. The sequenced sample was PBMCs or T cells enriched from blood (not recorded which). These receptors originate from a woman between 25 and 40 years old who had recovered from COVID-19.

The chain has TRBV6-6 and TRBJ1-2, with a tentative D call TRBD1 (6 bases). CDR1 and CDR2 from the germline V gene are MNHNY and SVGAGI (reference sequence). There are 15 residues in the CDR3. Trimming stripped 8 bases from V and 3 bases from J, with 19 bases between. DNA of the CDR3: TGTGCCAGCGCCCCAGGGGCAGGGAGGGACTATGGCTACACCTTC. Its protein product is CASAPGAGRDYGYTF.

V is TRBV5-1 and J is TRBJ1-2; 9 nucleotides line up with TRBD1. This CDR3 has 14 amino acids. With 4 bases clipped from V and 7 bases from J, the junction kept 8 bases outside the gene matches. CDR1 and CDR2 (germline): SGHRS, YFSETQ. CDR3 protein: CASSPGQGHLGYTF. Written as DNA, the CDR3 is TGCGCCAGCAGCCCGGGACAGGGTCATCTTGGCTACACCTTC. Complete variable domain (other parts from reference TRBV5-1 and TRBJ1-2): KAGVTQTPRYLIKTRGQQVTLSCSPISGHRSVSWYQQTPGQGLQFLFEYFSETQRNKGNFPGRFSGRQFSNSRSEMNVSTLELGDSALYLCASSPGQGHLGYTFGSGTRLTVV.

CDR3 residues: CASSHWDNPNTEAFF. As DNA, the CDR3 is TGTGCCAGCAGCCATTGGGACAATCCGAACACTGAAGCTTTCTTT. V gene TRBV14 combines with J gene TRBJ1-1; maybe TRBD1 (6 bases). This CDR3 is built from 15 residues. Germline CDR1 is SGHDN and CDR2 is FVKESK. V was cut by 3 bases and J by 1 base, with 12 bases left in between.

The CDR3 DNA is TGTGCCAGCAGTTACTCAGGGGACAGAGAAGCTTTCTTT. Residues: CASSYSGDREAFF. This chain links TRBV6-5 with TRBJ1-1, with 7 bases fitting TRBD1. Germline values: CDR1 MNHEY, CDR2 SVGAGI. J was trimmed by 8 bases and V by 0 bases; bases with no gene match: 3. The CDR3 consists of 13 residues.